This is a list of T cell receptor beta chains from one sample in a study of CD8+CD57+ T cells in acquired aplastic anemia. Via MiXCR, TCRdb re-called the reads, giving one row per CDR3 protein. The sample has fewer than 70,000 distinct CDR3 sequences, roughly 50% seen once. Material: sorted CD4+, CD8+, or CD8+CD57+ T cells (not recorded which) from PBMCs. These receptors were collected from a human donor in good health, serving as a control. Both conserved end residues are part of each CDR3. Fields, in order: clone size, V gene, J gene, D gene, CDR3 DNA, CDR3 protein. The D gene is left open where the match is weak. Only some rows state a clone size, as once, few, many or a class for expanded clones.

clone size: medium-sized
V gene: TRBV2
J gene: TRBJ2-7
D gene: .
CDR3 DNA: TGTGCCAGCAGTGGGGTGTTGCCTACATTC
CDR3 protein: CASSGVLPTF

clone size: .
V gene: TRBV19
J gene: TRBJ1-5
D gene: .
CDR3 DNA: TGTGCCCGAGGGGTGGGGCAGCCCCAGCATTTT
CDR3 protein: CARGVGQPQHF

clone size: many
V gene: TRBV5-1
J gene: TRBJ2-7
D gene: .
CDR3 DNA: TGCGCCAGCAGTGAAGTGAGACCCTCCTACGAGCAGTACTTC
CDR3 protein: CASSEVRPSYEQYF

clone size: .
V gene: TRBV11-1
J gene: TRBJ2-6
D gene: .
CDR3 DNA: TGTGCCAGCAGCTCGGTGGACTCCCGACGAGCCAACGTCCTGACTTTC
CDR3 protein: CASSSVDSRRANVLTF

clone size: .
V gene: TRBV13
J gene: TRBJ2-3
D gene: .
CDR3 DNA: TGTGCCAGCAGCTTAGCGGGAAGGGCCACAGATACGCAGTATTTT
CDR3 protein: CASSLAGRATDTQYF

clone size: .
V gene: TRBV9
J gene: TRBJ2-1
D gene: .
CDR3 DNA: TGTGCCAGCAGCGTAGGGGGGACCTCCTACAATGAGCAGTTCTTC
CDR3 protein: CASSVGGTSYNEQFF

clone size: medium-sized
V gene: TRBV7-2
J gene: TRBJ1-2
D gene: .
CDR3 DNA: TGTGCCAGCAGCTCTCAATTGGGCACCTTC
CDR3 protein: CASSSQLGTF

clone size: .
V gene: TRBV7-9
J gene: TRBJ2-7
D gene: .
CDR3 DNA: TGTGCCAGCAGCTTAGTGGGGCAGCCCTACGAGCAGTACTTC
CDR3 protein: CASSLVGQPYEQYF

clone size: .
V gene: TRBV2
J gene: TRBJ2-7
D gene: .
CDR3 DNA: TGTGCCAGCACCGAGGGGGACTGGAGCTCCTACGAGCAGTACTTC
CDR3 protein: CASTEGDWSSYEQYF

clone size: .
V gene: TRBV3-1
J gene: TRBJ2-2
D gene: TRBD2
CDR3 DNA: TGTGCCAGCAGCCGAGGACTAGCGGGAGTAACCGGGGAGCTGTTTTTT
CDR3 protein: CASSRGLAGVTGELFF

clone size: .
V gene: TRBV4-1
J gene: TRBJ2-7
D gene: TRBD1
CDR3 DNA: TGCGCCAGCAGCCTCGGACAGGGCCCCGAGCAGTACTTC
CDR3 protein: CASSLGQGPEQYF

clone size: .
V gene: TRBV15
J gene: TRBJ1-5
D gene: .
CDR3 DNA: TGTGCCACCAGACAGGGTTATCAGCCCCAGCATTTT
CDR3 protein: CATRQGYQPQHF

clone size: .
V gene: TRBV15
J gene: TRBJ1-6
D gene: TRBD1
CDR3 DNA: TGTGCCACCAGCATTAGTACAGGGGATAATTCACCCCTCCACTTT
CDR3 protein: CATSISTGDNSPLHF

clone size: .
V gene: TRBV2
J gene: TRBJ2-3
D gene: .
CDR3 DNA: TGTGCCAGCCGAAGAACGACAGTCGGTACCCTGTATTTT
CDR3 protein: CASRRTTVGTLYF

clone size: .
V gene: TRBV20-1
J gene: TRBJ2-7
D gene: .
CDR3 DNA: TGCAGTGCTAGAAAGGGACGGGACTCCTACGAGCAGTACTTC
CDR3 protein: CSARKGRDSYEQYF

clone size: .
V gene: TRBV9
J gene: TRBJ2-7
D gene: .
CDR3 DNA: TGTGCCAGCAGCGTAGGCGGACAGATCTCCTCTTACGAGCAGTACTTC
CDR3 protein: CASSVGGQISSYEQYF

clone size: .
V gene: TRBV9
J gene: TRBJ2-3
D gene: TRBD1
CDR3 DNA: TGTGCCAGCAGCGAAAGACAGGGAACCACAGATACGCAGTATTTT
CDR3 protein: CASSERQGTTDTQYF

clone size: many
V gene: TRBV6-1
J gene: TRBJ1-5
D gene: .
CDR3 DNA: TGTGCCAGCAGCCGACTGGAGAATCAGCCCCAGCATTTT
CDR3 protein: CASSRLENQPQHF

clone size: once
V gene: TRBV2
J gene: TRBJ1-2
D gene: .
CDR3 DNA: TGTGCCAGCAGAGCAAGGACAGTCCTCCCTACTGGCTACACCTTC
CDR3 protein: CASRARTVLPTGYTF

clone size: .
V gene: TRBV24-1
J gene: TRBJ1-1
D gene: .
CDR3 DNA: TGTGCCACCAGGGACCAGGGGAACACTGAAGCTTTCTTT
CDR3 protein: CATRDQGNTEAFF

clone size: .
V gene: TRBV5-1
J gene: TRBJ2-7
D gene: TRBD1
CDR3 DNA: TGCGCCAGCAGCTTGGATGGACAGGGACCATACGAGCAGTACTTC
CDR3 protein: CASSLDGQGPYEQYF

clone size: .
V gene: TRBV15
J gene: TRBJ2-3
D gene: .
CDR3 DNA: TGTGCCACCAGCAGGTCCCCCCGCACAGATACGCAGTATTTT
CDR3 protein: CATSRSPRTDTQYF

clone size: .
V gene: TRBV11-1
J gene: TRBJ2-5
D gene: TRBD2
CDR3 DNA: TGTGCCAGCAGCTTTAGCGGGGGGGCCCGCCAAGAGACCCAGTACTTC
CDR3 protein: CASSFSGGARQETQYF

clone size: many
V gene: TRBV5-4
J gene: TRBJ2-5
D gene: .
CDR3 DNA: TGTGCCAGCAGCCTAGGTTGGGAGACCCAGTACTTC
CDR3 protein: CASSLGWETQYF

clone size: many
V gene: TRBV13
J gene: TRBJ2-5
D gene: TRBD1
CDR3 DNA: TGTGCCAGCAGCTCCCGACAGGGGGCCGAGGAGACCCAGTACTTC
CDR3 protein: CASSSRQGAEETQYF

clone size: .
V gene: TRBV2
J gene: TRBJ2-3
D gene: .
CDR3 DNA: TGTGCCAGTCTTCTCGGGGATACGCAGTATTTT
CDR3 protein: CASLLGDTQYF

clone size: many
V gene: TRBV6-4
J gene: TRBJ2-5
D gene: .
CDR3 DNA: TGTGCCAGCAGGGGGACACAAGAGACCCAGTACTTC
CDR3 protein: CASRGTQETQYF

clone size: .
V gene: TRBV20-1
J gene: TRBJ2-3
D gene: TRBD2
CDR3 DNA: TGCAGTGCCCAGGGAGCGGGACCCCCGGGCACAGATACGCAGTATTTT
CDR3 protein: CSAQGAGPPGTDTQYF

clone size: .
V gene: TRBV7-3
J gene: TRBJ1-2
D gene: .
CDR3 DNA: TGTACCAGCAGTCACGATGGCTACACCTTC
CDR3 protein: CTSSHDGYTF

clone size: .
V gene: TRBV10-3
J gene: TRBJ1-2
D gene: .
CDR3 DNA: TGTGCCAGCAGTTACTCATCTACGCAGGTTTCGGGGGGCTACACCTTC
CDR3 protein: CASSYSSTQVSGGYTF

clone size: .
V gene: TRBV24-1
J gene: TRBJ1-2
D gene: .
CDR3 DNA: TGTGCCACCAGTGACTCGGACAGCTACTATGGCTACACCTTC
CDR3 protein: CATSDSDSYYGYTF

clone size: .
V gene: TRBV7-8
J gene: TRBJ1-1
D gene: .
CDR3 DNA: TGTGCCAGCAGCTTAAGGCCGTCGAACACTGAAGCTTTCTTT
CDR3 protein: CASSLRPSNTEAFF

clone size: .
V gene: TRBV19
J gene: TRBJ2-7
D gene: TRBD2
CDR3 DNA: TGTGCCAGTAGTCCCTCGACTAGCGGGGGTCACGAGCAGTACTTC
CDR3 protein: CASSPSTSGGHEQYF

clone size: .
V gene: TRBV24-1
J gene: TRBJ2-5
D gene: TRBD1
CDR3 DNA: TGTGCCACCAGTGACCGACAGGGGGGCACGGAGACCCAGTACTTC
CDR3 protein: CATSDRQGGTETQYF

clone size: .
V gene: TRBV24-1
J gene: TRBJ2-3
D gene: .
CDR3 DNA: TGTGCCACCAGTGCGGGGTTCCCAGATACGCAGTATTTT
CDR3 protein: CATSAGFPDTQYF

clone size: few
V gene: TRBV10-3
J gene: TRBJ1-1
D gene: .
CDR3 DNA: TGTGCCATCAGTGAGGGGAGGAACACTGAAGCTTTCTTT
CDR3 protein: CAISEGRNTEAFF

clone size: .
V gene: TRBV10-3
J gene: TRBJ1-1
D gene: .
CDR3 DNA: TGTGCCATCGCAGACTTGAACACTGAAGCTTTCTTT
CDR3 protein: CAIADLNTEAFF

clone size: few
V gene: TRBV2
J gene: TRBJ2-3
D gene: .
CDR3 DNA: TGTGCCAGCCTCGGTGACGGGTGGACAGATACGCAGTATTTT
CDR3 protein: CASLGDGWTDTQYF

clone size: .
V gene: TRBV15
J gene: TRBJ1-6
D gene: .
CDR3 DNA: TGTGCCACCAGCAGAGACTCAGGGTTAAGGTCACCCCTCCACTTT
CDR3 protein: CATSRDSGLRSPLHF

clone size: few
V gene: TRBV27
J gene: TRBJ1-1
D gene: .
CDR3 DNA: TGTGCCAGCACCCCGGTGGCCAGGCCGAACACTGAAGCTTTCTTT
CDR3 protein: CASTPVARPNTEAFF

clone size: .
V gene: TRBV7-9
J gene: TRBJ2-5
D gene: .
CDR3 DNA: TGTGCCAGCAGCCGCTTCGAGGGGGGAGAGACCCAGTACTTC
CDR3 protein: CASSRFEGGETQYF

clone size: .
V gene: TRBV11-1
J gene: TRBJ2-1
D gene: TRBD1
CDR3 DNA: TGTGCCAGCATCCCCTCGGGACAGGGCTACAATGAGCAGTTCTTC
CDR3 protein: CASIPSGQGYNEQFF

clone size: many
V gene: TRBV7-3
J gene: TRBJ1-1
D gene: TRBD1
CDR3 DNA: TGTGCCAGCAGCTCGCTGGACAGGGGGACTGAAGCTTTCTTT
CDR3 protein: CASSSLDRGTEAFF

clone size: .
V gene: TRBV7-6
J gene: TRBJ2-7
D gene: .
CDR3 DNA: TGTGCCAGCAGCCCCTCAAGATCCTACGAGCAGTACTTC
CDR3 protein: CASSPSRSYEQYF

clone size: .
V gene: TRBV19
J gene: TRBJ2-7
D gene: .
CDR3 DNA: TGTGCCAGTAGTATCATCAGGGTAGGGGAGCAGTACTTC
CDR3 protein: CASSIIRVGEQYF

clone size: .
V gene: TRBV20-1
J gene: TRBJ2-5
D gene: TRBD2
CDR3 DNA: TGCAGTGCCATGGGACTAGCGGGAGGGACCCAGTACTTC
CDR3 protein: CSAMGLAGGTQYF

clone size: many
V gene: TRBV11-2
J gene: TRBJ2-1
D gene: TRBD2
CDR3 DNA: TGTGCCAGCAGCTGGCCGGGAGCGGGAGGCTACAATGAGCAGTTCTTC
CDR3 protein: CASSWPGAGGYNEQFF

clone size: .
V gene: TRBV15
J gene: TRBJ2-7
D gene: .
CDR3 DNA: TGTGCCACCAGCAGAGGTGCGGGGATGGAGCAGTACTTC
CDR3 protein: CATSRGAGMEQYF

clone size: .
V gene: TRBV25-1
J gene: TRBJ2-7
D gene: .
CDR3 DNA: TGTGCCAGCAGTGAATCGCGGGCTTCCTACGAGCAGTACTTC
CDR3 protein: CASSESRASYEQYF

clone size: .
V gene: TRBV2
J gene: TRBJ1-4
D gene: .
CDR3 DNA: TGTGCCAGCGCGGGGACGGTTGAACTGTTTTTT
CDR3 protein: CASAGTVELFF

clone size: .
V gene: TRBV7-6
J gene: TRBJ1-2
D gene: .
CDR3 DNA: TGTGCCAGCAGCTTCAACGGGGGCTACACCTTC
CDR3 protein: CASSFNGGYTF

clone size: .
V gene: TRBV2
J gene: TRBJ2-7
D gene: .
CDR3 DNA: TGTGCCAGCAGTAACCGGTTGGGGGGCTACGAGCAGTACTTC
CDR3 protein: CASSNRLGGYEQYF

clone size: .
V gene: TRBV7-8
J gene: TRBJ2-7
D gene: .
CDR3 DNA: TGTGCCAGCAGTGGGGCCTACGAGCAGTACTTC
CDR3 protein: CASSGAYEQYF

clone size: .
V gene: TRBV24-1
J gene: TRBJ2-7
D gene: .
CDR3 DNA: TGTGCCACCAGTGACGGACCGCACTCGCGCTACGAGCAGTACTTC
CDR3 protein: CATSDGPHSRYEQYF

clone size: few
V gene: TRBV6-1
J gene: TRBJ2-1
D gene: TRBD1
CDR3 DNA: TGTGCCAGCAGCCTTTGGACAGGGGACTACAATGAGCAGTTCTTC
CDR3 protein: CASSLWTGDYNEQFF